Described below is a single TCR beta chain sequence and its context. The entry originates in a study of blood T cell repertoires in COVID-19. Overall study: Both acute and convalescent COVID-19 samples were obtained from the United States, Italy and Spain. Sources were T cells, B-cell-depleted T cells, or PBMCs; the material itself was cDNA or gDNA.

Per the original methods: Estimated nucleated cell counts came from reference gene primer amplification. Repertoires were generated with immunoSEQ multiplex PCR, while TCRdb's copy carries only in-frame clones and drops some. V and J calls and clone size are as listed in that table; D and trimming were resolved from the DNA. The sample records about 100,000 clones, 80% to 95% being singletons. This sequence originates from a man between 65 and 85 years old with acute or convalescent COVID-19. Input material: peripheral blood.

The CDR3 protein is CASSLRQWGTNTEAFF. The CDR3 coding sequence is TGTGCCAGCAGTTTACGGCAGTGGGGCACGAACACTGAAGCTTTCTTT. The chain joins TRBV27 to TRBJ1-1, with D possibly TRBD1 on 5 matching bases. Trimming shortened V by 2 bases and J by 1 base, and 14 bases separated the two germline ends. The CDR3 consists of 16 residues. Germline values: CDR1 MNHEY, CDR2 SMNVEV (reference sequence).